These 18 T cell receptor beta chains originate from one sample sequenced in a study of cytomegalovirus exposure and HLA in healthy donors. Amplification used 60 Vbeta primers and 13 Jbeta primers. Method: immunoSEQ multiplex PCR; TCRdb's copy keeps in-frame clones and lacks some. The data hold over 200,000 clones, with 77% observed a single time. Sequenced sample: PBMCs. The receptors stem from a woman aged 60 to 75 in good health and CMV-seropositive.

The chain joins TRBV18 to TRBJ1-6; 10 bases align to TRBD1. The germline CDR1 and CDR2 sequences are KGHSH and LQKENI. There are 14 residues in the CDR3. V shed 3 bases and J 10 bases; nucleotides not matched to a gene: 3. The CDR3: CASSPGQGESPLHF. The CDR3 nucleotides are TGTGCCAGCTCACCCGGACAGGGGGAATCACCCCTCCACTTT.

This clone was seen once. V is TRBV9 and J is TRBJ2-1; the D gene is possibly TRBD1 (5 bases). V dropped 3 bases and J dropped 3 bases, with 13 bases sitting between them. This CDR3 region has 15 residues. CDR1 SGDLS and CDR2 YYNGEE come from the germline V gene. Here the CDR3 DNA reads TGTGCCAGCAGCGCCACAGGCCTTTTCTACAATGAGCAGTTCTTC. It encodes CASSATGLFYNEQFF.

The chain uses TRBV18 and TRBJ2-2; possible D gene TRBD2, 5 bases. The CDR3 is 19 residues long. Germline CDR1 is KGHSH and CDR2 is LQKENI. Trimming shortened V by 3 bases and J by 4 bases, and 24 bases separated the two germline ends. The CDR3 nucleotides read TGTGCCAGCTCACCCCGAGGGCCGTCGGCAGGCGGGTTCACCGGGGAGCTGTTTTTT. It codes for CASSPRGPSAGGFTGELFF. Full variable domain (outside the CDR3, taken from reference TRBV18 and TRBJ2-2): NAGVMQNPRHLVRRRGQEARLRCSPMKGHSHVYWYRQLPEEGLKFMVYLQKENIIDESGMPKERFSAEFPKEGPSILRIQQVVRGDSAAYFCASSPRGPSAGGFTGELFFGEGSRLTVL.

The chain has TRBV4-1 and TRBJ1-5; D might be TRBD1 (5 bases). V shed 1 base and J shed 6 bases, with 19 bases lying between them. CDR1 is MGHRA, CDR2 YSYEKL, per germline. This CDR3 spans 17 amino acids. In nucleotides, the CDR3 is TGCGCCAGCAGCCAAGGGGGGGGAACGTGGAGAAGTCAGCCCCAGCATTTT. It is translated as CASSQGGGTWRSQPQHF.

The rearrangement joins TRBV5-6 to TRBJ1-2; D not resolved. Germline V gene lookup returns CDR1 SGHDT and CDR2 YYEEEE. V was clipped by 3 bases and J by 0 bases, with 6 bases between them. CDR3 length equals 13 residues. CDR3 region: CASSSTPNYGYTF. The CDR3 bases are TGTGCCAGCAGCTCCACACCTAACTATGGCTACACCTTC.

This clone was seen more than once but under ten times. The V and J genes are TRBV19 and TRBJ1-1, with TRBD1 as a possible D gene (5 bases). The CDR3 contains 14 residues. Looked up from germline, CDR1 is LNHDA and CDR2 is SQIVND (reference sequence). V lost 4 bases and J 3 bases, leaving 12 bases between the germline ends. CDR3 loop: CASSTLGLHTEAFF. In nucleotides, the CDR3 is TGTGCCAGTAGTACCTTGGGACTCCACACTGAAGCTTTCTTT.

The chain carries TRBV5-4 and TRBJ2-7, with D unclear. The CDR3 is made up of 12 amino acids. Per germline, CDR1 SGHNT and CDR2 YYREEE (reference sequence). Trimming pared 3 bases from V and 0 bases from J, leaving 4 bases between. The CDR3 protein is CASSSSSYEQYF. The CDR3 DNA reads as TGTGCCAGCAGCTCCAGCTCCTACGAGCAGTACTTC.

CDR3 residues: CASSGGGPADTQYF. The CDR3, as DNA: TGTGCCAGCAGCGGCGGGGGGCCGGCAGATACGCAGTATTTT. The chain joins TRBV5-6 to TRBJ2-3, with 8 bases fitting TRBD2. With V trimmed by 4 bases and J by 4 bases, 5 bases remained unmatched. Per the germline V gene, CDR1 is SGHDT and CDR2 is YYEEEE. This CDR3 is 14 amino acids long.

This chain joins TRBV7-3 and TRBJ2-7, with TRBD1 matching over 9 bases. Looked up from germline, CDR1 is SGHTA and CDR2 is FQGTGA. CDR3 length equals 14 residues. J lost 3 bases, V lost 5 bases, and 5 bases had no gene match. The CDR3 region is CASSVGGQGYEQYF. Here the CDR3 DNA reads TGTGCCAGCAGCGTAGGGGGACAGGGCTACGAGCAGTACTTC.

The chain links TRBV6-1 to TRBJ2-3, with 8 bases aligning to TRBD2. Losses at the gene ends were 8 bases for V and 6 bases for J; bases not matched to a gene: 13. Germline assignment: CDR1 MNHNS and CDR2 SASEGT. The CDR3 is 15 residues long. CDR3 DNA: TGTGCCAGCCAGGGACTAGTAGTACATTATGATACGCAGTATTTT. This gives the protein CASQGLVVHYDTQYF.

The chain combines TRBV9 with TRBJ2-1, with D perhaps matching TRBD2 (5 bases). This CDR3 has 16 residues. Germline CDR1 and CDR2: SGDLS and YYNGEE. V was trimmed by 0 bases and J by 1 base, leaving 11 bases between them. The CDR3 reads CASSVGLAGSYNEQFF. The CDR3 DNA is TGTGCCAGCAGCGTAGGGCTAGCTGGGTCCTACAATGAGCAGTTCTTC.

The J gene is TRBJ2-1, the V gene TRBV4-3; 8 positions agree with TRBD2. This CDR3 has 16 residues. Germline loops: CDR1 LGHNA, CDR2 YSLEER. J was trimmed by 0 bases and V by 1 base; bases with no gene match: 2. The CDR3 loop reads CASSQVGGVSYNEQFF. The CDR3 DNA is TGCGCCAGCAGCCAAGTCGGGGGGGTCTCCTACAATGAGCAGTTCTTC.

This chain links TRBV7-2 with TRBJ2-7; 8 bases are shared with TRBD2. Looked up from germline, CDR1 is SGHTA and CDR2 is FQGNSA. The V gene end was trimmed by 3 bases and the J gene end by 4 bases; junction bases not matched to a gene: 2. This CDR3 is 13 amino acids long. Here the CDR3 DNA reads TGTGCCAGCAGCTTTAGCGGGGAGTACGAGCAGTACTTC. Protein product: CASSFSGEYEQYF.

J is TRBJ1-1 and V is TRBV5-4, with TRBD1 matching over 7 bases. J lost 4 bases, V lost 5 bases, and 5 bases had no gene match. The CDR3 loop spans 13 amino acids. The germline V gene encodes CDR1 SGHNT and CDR2 YYREEE (reference sequence). The CDR3, as DNA: TGTGCCAGCAGGGGAGACAGGGCCACTGAAGCTTTCTTT. Protein: CASRGDRATEAFF.

The J gene is TRBJ1-5, the V gene TRBV4-2, with D hard to call. CDR3 length equals 12 residues. CDR1 is LGHNA and CDR2 is YNFKEQ in the germline V gene. With 0 bases removed from V and 6 bases from J, the gap between germline ends came to 3 bases. CDR3 sequence (DNA): TGTGCCAGCAGCCAAGAGGCTCAGCCCCAGCATTTT. Amino acids: CASSQEAQPQHF.

V gene TRBV7-9 combines with J gene TRBJ2-5; 10 bases match TRBD2. Trimming cost V 4 bases and J 5 bases; bases outside gene matches: 7. The CDR3 spans 15 residues. The V gene's germline CDR1 is SEHNR and CDR2 FQNEAQ (reference sequence). In DNA form, the CDR3 reads TGTGCCAGCAGCTCATTAGCGGGAGGAGGGGAGACCCAGTACTTC. Translating gives CASSSLAGGGETQYF.

This sequence joins TRBV7-3 and TRBJ2-1; TRBD1 is a possible D gene (6 bases). Trimming stripped 4 bases from V and 6 bases from J, with 10 bases between. The CDR3 runs 13 residues. Germline CDR1 reads SGHTA; CDR2 reads FQGTGA. Here the CDR3 DNA reads TGTGCCAGCAGCTCGGGACATGGCAATGAGCAGTTCTTC. Translated: CASSSGHGNEQFF.

The rearrangement links TRBV15 to TRBJ1-2, with D possibly matching TRBD1 (6 bases). Trimming pared 1 base from V and 4 bases from J, leaving 7 bases between. From germline, CDR1 is LNHNV and CDR2 YYDKDF (reference sequence). The CDR3 is made up of 13 amino acids. For the CDR3, the DNA is TGTGCCACCAGCAGAGGGACAGCCTATGGCTACACCTTC. This gives the protein CATSRGTAYGYTF.